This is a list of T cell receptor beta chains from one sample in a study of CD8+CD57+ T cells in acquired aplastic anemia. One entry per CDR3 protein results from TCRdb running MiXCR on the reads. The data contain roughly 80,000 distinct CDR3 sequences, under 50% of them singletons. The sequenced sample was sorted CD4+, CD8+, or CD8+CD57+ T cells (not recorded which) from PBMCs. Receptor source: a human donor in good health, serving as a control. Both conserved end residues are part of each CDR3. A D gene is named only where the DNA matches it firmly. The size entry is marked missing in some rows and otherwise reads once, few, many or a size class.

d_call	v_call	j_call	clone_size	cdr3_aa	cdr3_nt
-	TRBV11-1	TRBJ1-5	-	CASSLVITGSNQPQHF	TGTGCCAGCAGCTTAGTGATCACAGGGAGCAATCAGCCCCAGCATTTT
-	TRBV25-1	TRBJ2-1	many	CASSDAGAPYNEQFF	TGTGCCAGCAGTGATGCGGGCGCCCCATACAATGAGCAGTTCTTC
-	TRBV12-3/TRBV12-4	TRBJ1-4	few	CASRDTGHEKLFF	TGTGCCAGCAGGGACACAGGCCATGAAAAACTGTTTTTT
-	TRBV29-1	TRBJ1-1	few	CSVEDGRGTEAFF	TGCAGCGTTGAAGATGGGAGGGGCACTGAAGCTTTCTTT
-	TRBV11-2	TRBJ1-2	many	CASSLDQGTAGYTF	TGTGCCAGCAGCTTAGATCAGGGGACCGCTGGCTACACCTTC
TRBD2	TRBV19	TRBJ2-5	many	CASSPLADQETQYF	TGTGCCAGTAGTCCCCTAGCGGACCAAGAGACCCAGTACTTC
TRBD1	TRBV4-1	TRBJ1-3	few	CASSQDTGALGNTIYF	TGCGCCAGCAGCCAAGATACAGGGGCGCTTGGAAACACCATATATTTT
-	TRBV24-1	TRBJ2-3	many	CATSDLETGNVTQYF	TGTGCCACCAGTGATTTGGAGACAGGAAATGTTACGCAGTATTTT
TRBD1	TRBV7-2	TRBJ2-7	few	CASSFGQAPAYEQYF	TGCGCCAGCAGCTTCGGACAGGCCCCCGCGTACGAGCAGTACTTC
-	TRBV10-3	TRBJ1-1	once	CAISESLRHEREAFF	TGTGCCATCAGTGAGTCCCTCCGACACGAGCGTGAAGCTTTCTTT
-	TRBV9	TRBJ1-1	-	CASSVGRGGNTEAFF	TGTGCCAGCAGCGTTGGGAGGGGGGGTAACACTGAAGCTTTCTTT
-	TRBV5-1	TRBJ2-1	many	CASSLVIDEQFF	TGCGCCAGCAGCCTGGTGATCGATGAGCAGTTCTTC
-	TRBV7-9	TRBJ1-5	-	CASSLVRDQPQHF	TGTGCCAGCAGCTTAGTTAGGGATCAGCCCCAGCATTTT
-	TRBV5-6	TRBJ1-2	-	CASSHRNRGGGYTF	TGTGCCAGCAGCCATCGAAATCGGGGTGGTGGCTACACCTTC
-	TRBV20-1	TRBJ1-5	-	CSASNSDQPQHF	TGCAGTGCTTCTAACAGCGATCAGCCCCAGCATTTT
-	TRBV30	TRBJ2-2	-	CAWRKGVQLKAGELSF	TGTGCCTGGAGAAAGGGGGTTCAGCTTAAGGCCGGGGAGCTGTCTTTT
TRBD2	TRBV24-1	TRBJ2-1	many	CATSDPGTRPLNEQFF	TGTGCCACCAGTGATCCGGGGACTAGACCCCTTAATGAGCAGTTCTTC
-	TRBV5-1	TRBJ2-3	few	CASSLEEPKSTDTQYF	TGCGCCAGCAGCTTGGAGGAGCCGAAGAGCACAGATACGCAGTATTTT
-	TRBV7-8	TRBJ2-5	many	CASSLDRSRADQETQYF	TGTGCCAGCAGCTTAGATCGAAGTAGGGCAGACCAAGAGACCCAGTACTTC